Sequencing of this T cell receptor (beta chain) was carried out in a study of cytomegalovirus exposure and HLA in healthy donors. In the study overall: The 666 first-cohort repertoires shared a platform with the 120 validation repertoires, as reported in a later analysis. Overall study findings and caveats: The finding came from a later analysis; first-cohort TCR clusters tended to co-occur in the 90 to 150 validation repertoires. It was confirmed in vitro that a few of the CMV-associated chains were specific for CMV antigens.

The repertoire was sequenced with immunoSEQ multiplex PCR; TCRdb's copy has only in-frame clones and lacks some. The sample holds more than 90,000 clones, around 85% seen once. The V and J ends lost 0 bases and 1 base respectively, with 8 bases between them. In germline, CDR1 is SGHRS, CDR2 YFSETQ. This CDR3 is built from 14 residues. As concerns this clone: Its antigen is still unknown.

The clonotype originates from a young man in good health and CMV-seropositive. The sample consisted of PBMCs. This chain links TRBV5-1 with TRBJ2-7; D remains unclear. CDR3 in DNA: TGCGCCAGCAGCTTGGGGCCGGGTTCCTACGAGCAGTACTTC. Its translation: CASSLGPGSYEQYF.